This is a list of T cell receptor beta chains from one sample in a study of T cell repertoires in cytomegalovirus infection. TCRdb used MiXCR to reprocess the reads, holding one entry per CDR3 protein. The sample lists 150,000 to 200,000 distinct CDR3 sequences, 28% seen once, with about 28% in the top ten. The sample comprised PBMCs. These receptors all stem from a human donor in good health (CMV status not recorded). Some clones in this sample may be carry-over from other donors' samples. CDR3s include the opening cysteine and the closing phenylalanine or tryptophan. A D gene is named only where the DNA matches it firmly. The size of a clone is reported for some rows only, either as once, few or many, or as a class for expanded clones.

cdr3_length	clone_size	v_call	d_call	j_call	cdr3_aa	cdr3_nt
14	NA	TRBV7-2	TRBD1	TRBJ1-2	CASSHAGTVYGYTF	TGTGCCAGCAGCCACGCGGGGACAGTCTATGGCTACACCTTC
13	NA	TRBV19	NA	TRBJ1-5	CASSLATLQPQHF	TGTGCCAGTAGTCTGGCCACGCTTCAGCCCCAGCATTTT
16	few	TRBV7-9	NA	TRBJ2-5	CASSTLYPGERETQYF	TGTGCCAGCAGCACCCTCTACCCAGGGGAGAGGGAGACCCAGTACTTC
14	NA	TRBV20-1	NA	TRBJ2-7	CSAPARGLGNEQYF	TGCAGTGCTCCCGCGAGGGGCCTCGGCAACGAGCAGTACTTC
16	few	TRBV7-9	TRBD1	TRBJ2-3	CASSHIRDRGRGTQYF	TGTGCCAGCAGCCACATCAGGGACAGGGGGCGCGGTACGCAGTATTTT
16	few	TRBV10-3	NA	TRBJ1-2	CAISESRQARWYGYTF	TGTGCCATCAGTGAGTCGAGACAGGCCCGTTGGTATGGCTACACCTTC
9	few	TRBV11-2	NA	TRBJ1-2	CASGLGYTF	TGTGCCAGCGGTTTGGGCTACACCTTC
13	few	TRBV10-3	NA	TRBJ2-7	CAISLGQPDEQYF	TGTGCCATCAGCCTCGGACAGCCCGACGAGCAGTACTTC
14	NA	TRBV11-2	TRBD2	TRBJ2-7	CASTGDYSSYEQYF	TGTGCCAGCACCGGGGACTATAGCTCCTACGAGCAGTACTTC
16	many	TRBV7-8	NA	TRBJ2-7	CASSLLGGGANEEQYF	TGTGCCAGCAGCTTATTGGGGGGGGGCGCGAATGAGGAGCAGTACTTC
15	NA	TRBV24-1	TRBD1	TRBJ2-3	CATSDPTGGYDTQYF	TGTGCCACCAGTGACCCTACAGGGGGCTATGATACGCAGTATTTT
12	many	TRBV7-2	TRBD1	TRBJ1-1	CASSQTGGIAFF	TGTGCCAGCAGCCAGACAGGGGGGATAGCTTTCTTT
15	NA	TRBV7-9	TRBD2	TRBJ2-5	CASSLGLAVGETQYF	TGTGCCAGCAGCTTAGGACTAGCGGTCGGAGAGACCCAGTACTTC
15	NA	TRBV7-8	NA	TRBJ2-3	CASSSRTQQGDTQYF	TGTGCCAGCAGCTCCCGGACCCAGCAAGGAGATACGCAGTATTTT
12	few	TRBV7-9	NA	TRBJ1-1	CASSFRELRAFF	TGTGCCAGCAGTTTCAGGGAATTGAGAGCTTTCTTT
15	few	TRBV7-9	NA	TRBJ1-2	CASSLAQASRYGYTF	TGTGCCAGCAGCTTAGCGCAGGCGTCCCGCTATGGCTACACCTTC
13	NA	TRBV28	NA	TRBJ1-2	CASTFTGDYGYTF	TGTGCCAGCACGTTTACCGGGGACTATGGCTACACCTTC
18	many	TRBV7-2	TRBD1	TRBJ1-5	CASSPQGQGYEGNQPQHF	TGTGCCAGCAGCCCTCAAGGACAGGGGTATGAAGGCAATCAGCCCCAGCATTTT